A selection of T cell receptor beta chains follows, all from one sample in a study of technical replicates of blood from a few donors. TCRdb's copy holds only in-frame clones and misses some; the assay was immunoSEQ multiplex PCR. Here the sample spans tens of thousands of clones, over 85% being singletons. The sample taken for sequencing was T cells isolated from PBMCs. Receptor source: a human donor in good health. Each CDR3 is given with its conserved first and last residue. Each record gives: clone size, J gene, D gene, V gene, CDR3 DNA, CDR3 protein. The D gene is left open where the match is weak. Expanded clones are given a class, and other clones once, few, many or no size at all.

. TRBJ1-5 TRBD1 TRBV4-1 TGCGCCAGCAGCCTGGGGACAGGGCCGGTCGGGCAGCCCCAGCATTTT CASSLGTGPVGQPQHF
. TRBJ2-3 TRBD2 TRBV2 TGTGCCAGCAGACCGGGACTAGCGGGAGGGGGGGCAGATACGCAGTATTTT CASRPGLAGGGADTQYF
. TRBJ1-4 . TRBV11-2 TGTGCCAGCAGCTTATTGGGACCGGGAGGTGAAAAACTGTTTTTT CASSLLGPGGEKLFF
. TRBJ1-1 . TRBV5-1 TGCGCCAGCAGCTCCCCAGGAAAGTTTGAAGCTTTCTTT CASSSPGKFEAFF
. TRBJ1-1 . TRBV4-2 TGTGCCAGCAGCCAGAGTGGGGGCTACACTGAAGCTTTCTTT CASSQSGGYTEAFF
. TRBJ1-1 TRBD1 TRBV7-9 TGTGCCAGCAGCTTACAAACAGGGGGAAGCACTGAAGCTTTCTTT CASSLQTGGSTEAFF
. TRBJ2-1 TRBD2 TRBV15 TGTGCCACCACAGCGGGAGGCTCCTACAATGAGCAGTTCTTC CATTAGGSYNEQFF
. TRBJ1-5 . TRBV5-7 TGTGCCAGCAGTTTCGCCGGTAGCAATCAGCCCCAGCATTTT CASSFAGSNQPQHF
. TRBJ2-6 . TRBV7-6 TGTGCCAGCAGTTCAATTCGGTCTGGGGCCAACGTCCTGACTTTC CASSSIRSGANVLTF
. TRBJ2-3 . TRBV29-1 TGCAGCGTTGAAGACAGCGACACAGATACGCAGTATTTT CSVEDSDTDTQYF
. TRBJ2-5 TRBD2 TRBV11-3 TGTGCCAGCAGCTTAGCCCGGGAGGTAGAGACCCAGTACTTC CASSLAREVETQYF
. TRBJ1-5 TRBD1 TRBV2 TGTGCCAGCAGTGAAGCGACAGGGGGCAATCAGCCCCAGCATTTT CASSEATGGNQPQHF
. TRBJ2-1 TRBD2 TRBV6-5 TGTGCCAGTGGGGGGGTCTCCTACAATGAGCAGTTCTTC CASGGVSYNEQFF
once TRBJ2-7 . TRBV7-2 TGTGCCAGCAGCTTGTCCCCGGCGACAGATGAGCAGTACTTC CASSLSPATDEQYF
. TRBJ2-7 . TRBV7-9 TGTGCCAGCGGAACAGGGTTTGGAGGTTACGAGCAGTACTTC CASGTGFGGYEQYF
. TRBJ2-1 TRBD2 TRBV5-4 TGTGCCAGCAGCTCCGGGACTAGCGGGATGGGCCTCTACAATGAGCAGTTCTTC CASSSGTSGMGLYNEQFF
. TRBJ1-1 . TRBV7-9 TGTGCCAGCAGCCTATCGGACACTGAAGCTTTCTTT CASSLSDTEAFF
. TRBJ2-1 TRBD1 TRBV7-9 TGTGCCAGCAGCCCGATTACAGGGGGCAATGAGCAGTTCTTC CASSPITGGNEQFF
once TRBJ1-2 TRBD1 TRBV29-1 TGCAGCGTGGGACAGGGGGTGGAAAACTATGGCTACACCTTC CSVGQGVENYGYTF
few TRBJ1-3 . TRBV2 TGTGCCAGCAGCGACGGACAGCTCTCTGGAAACACCATATATTTT CASSDGQLSGNTIYF
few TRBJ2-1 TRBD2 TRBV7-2 TGTGCCAGCAGCGGATACGGGACTAGCGGGAGAGGGACCTACAATGAGCAGTTCTTC CASSGYGTSGRGTYNEQFF
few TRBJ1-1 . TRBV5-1 TGCGCCAGCAGCCCCGGACAAGGGACAAACACTGAAGCTTTCTTT CASSPGQGTNTEAFF
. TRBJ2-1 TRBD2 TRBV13 TGTGCCAGCAGCTGGGGACTAGCGGGATACAATGAGCAGTTCTTC CASSWGLAGYNEQFF
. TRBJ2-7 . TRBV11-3 TGTGCCAGCAGCTTAACACAGGACAACTACGAGCAGTACTTC CASSLTQDNYEQYF
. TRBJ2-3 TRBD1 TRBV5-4 TGTGCCAGCAGCTTGCCGACAGGGTTGGGTGGTCGGACCACAGATACGCAGTATTTT CASSLPTGLGGRTTDTQYF
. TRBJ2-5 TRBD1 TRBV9 TGTGCCAGCAGCCTCAATCGGGACAGGGCTTATACAGAGACCCAGTACTTC CASSLNRDRAYTETQYF
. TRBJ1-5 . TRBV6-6 TGTGCCAGCAAAACCCGCGGTGAGCCCCAGCATTTT CASKTRGEPQHF
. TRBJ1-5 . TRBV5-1 TGCGCCAGCAGCCCGACAGGAAACCCAAACAATAGCAATCAGCCCCAGCATTTT CASSPTGNPNNSNQPQHF
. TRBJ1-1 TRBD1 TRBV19 TGTGCCAGTAGTACGTCAGGGGGCAATATGAACACTGAAGCTTTCTTT CASSTSGGNMNTEAFF